This entry concerns a single TCR beta chain. This sample was included in a study of blood T cell repertoires in COVID-19. Whole-study context: There were acute and convalescent COVID-19 samples, and they came from the United States, Italy and Spain. Nucleic acid was either cDNA or gDNA, and it came from T cells, B-cell-depleted T cells, or PBMCs.

How the authors handled the data: Amplification of reference gene primers provided the estimated nucleated cell counts. Profiling relied on immunoSEQ multiplex PCR, and the TCRdb table lists in-frame clones only, not all of them. The V and J calls and clone size are taken from that table; D and trimming were inferred from the DNA. The sample carries about 150,000 clones, 75% to 90% recorded once. Germline assignment: CDR1 LNHDA and CDR2 SQIVND (reference sequence). Germline trimming cut 3 bases from V and 8 bases from J; bases unmatched to any gene: 6. The CDR3 covers 15 residues. The chain uses TRBV19 and TRBJ1-6; TRBD1 matches at 8 bases. The sequencing sample was made of peripheral blood. This TCR was sampled from a woman between 35 and 50 years old with acute or convalescent COVID-19. The chain's CDR3 is CASSMAGQGYSPLHF. The CDR3 nucleotides read TGTGCCAGTAGTATGGCCGGACAGGGTTATTCACCCCTCCACTTT.